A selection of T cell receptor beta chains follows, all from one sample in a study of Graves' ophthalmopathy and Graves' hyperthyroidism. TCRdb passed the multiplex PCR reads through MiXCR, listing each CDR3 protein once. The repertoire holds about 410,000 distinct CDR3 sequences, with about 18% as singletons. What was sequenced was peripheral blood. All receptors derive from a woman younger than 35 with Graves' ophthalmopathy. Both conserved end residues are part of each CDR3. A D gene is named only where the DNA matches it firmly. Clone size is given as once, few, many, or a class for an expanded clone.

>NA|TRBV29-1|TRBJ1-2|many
CSVDIGGSGYTF
TGCAGCGTGGATATTGGGGGATCTGGCTACACCTTC
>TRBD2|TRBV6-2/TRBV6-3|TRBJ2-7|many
CASSYSGLAGGMQYF
TGTGCCAGCAGTTACTCGGGACTAGCGGGAGGGATGCAGTACTTC
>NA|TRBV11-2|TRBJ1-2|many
CASSQERVTGYTF
TGTGCCAGCAGCCAAGAGCGGGTAACCGGCTACACCTTC
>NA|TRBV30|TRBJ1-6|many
CAWSAGRTYNSPLHF
TGTGCCTGGAGCGCGGGACGAACCTATAATTCACCCCTCCACTTT
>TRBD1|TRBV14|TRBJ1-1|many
CASSQLTGVAFF
TGTGCCAGCAGCCAATTAACAGGGGTAGCTTTCTTT
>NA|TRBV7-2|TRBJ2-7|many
CASSPAGDLPYF
TGTGCCAGCAGCCCCGCCGGGGATCTTCCGTACTTC
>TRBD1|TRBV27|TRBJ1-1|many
CASRTTGAIEAFF
TGTGCCAGCAGGACGACAGGGGCGATTGAAGCTTTCTTT
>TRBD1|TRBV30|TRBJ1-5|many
CAWSELGTGKNQPQHF
TGTGCCTGGAGTGAGCTCGGGACAGGGAAGAATCAGCCCCAGCATTTT
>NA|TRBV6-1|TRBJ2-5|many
CASSEPPREYQETQYF
TGTGCCAGCAGTGAACCGCCCCGAGAGTACCAAGAGACCCAGTACTTC
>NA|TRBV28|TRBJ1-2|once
CASSSSGYRGYTF
TGTGCCAGCAGTTCCTCGGGGTACCGTGGCTACACCTTC